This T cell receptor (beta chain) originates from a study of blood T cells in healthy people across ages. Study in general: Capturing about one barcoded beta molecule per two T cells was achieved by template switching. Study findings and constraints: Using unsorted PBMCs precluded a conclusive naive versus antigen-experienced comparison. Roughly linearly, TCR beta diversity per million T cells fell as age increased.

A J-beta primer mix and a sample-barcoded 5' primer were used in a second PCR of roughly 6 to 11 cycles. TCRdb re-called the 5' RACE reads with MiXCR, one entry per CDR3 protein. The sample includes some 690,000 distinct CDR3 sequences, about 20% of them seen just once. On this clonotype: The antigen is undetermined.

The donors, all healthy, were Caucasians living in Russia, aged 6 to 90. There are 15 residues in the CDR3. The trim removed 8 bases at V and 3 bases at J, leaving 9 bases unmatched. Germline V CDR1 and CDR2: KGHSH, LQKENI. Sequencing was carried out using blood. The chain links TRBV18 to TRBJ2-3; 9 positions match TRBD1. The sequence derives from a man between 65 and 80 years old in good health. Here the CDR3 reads CASRRGQGFTDTQYF. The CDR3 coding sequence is TGTGCCAGCAGACGGGGACAGGGTTTTACAGATACGCAGTATTTT.